A selection of T cell receptor beta chains follows, all from one sample in a study of blood T cells in healthy people across ages. One entry per CDR3 protein, called by TCRdb with MiXCR from the 5' RACE reads. The data hold 700,000 to 900,000 distinct CDR3 sequences, with about 55% observed a single time. Sequencing input: blood. Receptors were obtained from a man older than 75 in good health. Each CDR3 is given with its conserved first and last residue. Fields, in order: D gene, CDR3 length, clone size, J gene, V gene, CDR3 DNA, CDR3 protein. D genes are given only for firm matches. Rows may omit the clone size; those that give it use once, few, many or a size class.

TRBD1 | 15 | . | TRBJ2-5 | TRBV29-1 | TGCAGCGTTGGAGGAGGGACAGGGGGTTGGGGAGAGCAGTACTTC | CSVGGGTGGWGEQYF
TRBD2 | 16 | . | TRBJ2-1 | TRBV11-3 | TGTGCCAGCAGCCCGGGGGAGGGGATTAGCGACAATGAGCAGTTCTTC | CASSPGEGISDNEQFF
TRBD2 | 14 | few | TRBJ2-1 | TRBV6-5 | TGTGCCAGCAGCCGCGGGAGCTCCTACAATGAGCAGTTCTTC | CASSRGSSYNEQFF
. | 13 | . | TRBJ1-5 | TRBV4-2 | TGTGCCAGCAGCCAAGGCCAGGGGCAGCCCCAGCATTTT | CASSQGQGQPQHF
. | 16 | once | TRBJ2-4 | TRBV5-5 | TGTGCTAGCAGCCTGGGTGGGGGGCAGGGAAAAAACATTCAGTACTTC | CASSLGGGQGKNIQYF
TRBD1 | 14 | . | TRBJ2-7 | TRBV5-5 | TGTGCCAGCAGCTTGACGACAGGGCGGGACGAGCAGTACTTC | CASSLTTGRDEQYF
TRBD2 | 16 | . | TRBJ2-3 | TRBV10-3 | TGTGCCATCAGTGAGCGTTCACTAGCGGAGCACAGATACGCGTATTTT | CAISERSLAEHRYAYF
TRBD2 | 15 | . | TRBJ2-7 | TRBV10-3 | TGTGCCATCAGTGCTCTAGCGGGAGCCTCCTACGAGCAGTACTTC | CAISALAGASYEQYF
. | 12 | . | TRBJ2-7 | TRBV29-1 | TGCAGCGTTGGGGGGGTGTTTGACGAGCAGTACTTC | CSVGGVFDEQYF
TRBD1 | 15 | . | TRBJ1-6 | TRBV20-1 | TGCAGTGCTAGAGAGATAGGGACAGGGATCTCACCCCTCCACTTT | CSAREIGTGISPLHF
. | 13 | . | TRBJ1-2 | TRBV6-5 | TGTGCCAGCAGTTACGCTGGGACCGGAGGCTACACCTTC | CASSYAGTGGYTF
. | 15 | . | TRBJ2-3 | TRBV7-8 | TGTGCCAGCAGCTTAGGCAGACTAGTCCTCAAATACGCGTATTTT | CASSLGRLVLKYAYF
. | 12 | . | TRBJ2-3 | TRBV18 | TGTGCCAGCTCACCCCGGGCTAATACGCAGTATTTT | CASSPRANTQYF
. | 14 | . | TRBJ1-5 | TRBV27 | TGTGCCAGCACCCCGGGGGGTAGCAATCAGCCCCAGCATTTT | CASTPGGSNQPQHF
TRBD2 | 15 | . | TRBJ2-2 | TRBV19 | TGTGCCAGTAGTCCTCGGACTAGCGGCACCGGGGAGCTGTTTTTT | CASSPRTSGTGELFF
. | 14 | . | TRBJ1-4 | TRBV20-1 | TGCAGTGCCGAGAGGACAGAATTTAATGAAAAACTGTTTTTT | CSAERTEFNEKLFF
TRBD2 | 17 | . | TRBJ2-1 | TRBV4-2 | TGTGCCAGCAGCCAAGACTCGAGCGGGAGTGCCTACAATGAGCAGTTCTTC | CASSQDSSGSAYNEQFF
. | 13 | . | TRBJ2-5 | TRBV6-2/TRBV6-3 | TGTGCCAGCCGAGGACCCAACCAAGAGACCCAGTACTTC | CASRGPNQETQYF
TRBD1 | 12 | . | TRBJ2-5 | TRBV20-1 | TGCAGTGCAGATATGACAGGGGGTGGTCGGTACTTC | CSADMTGGGRYF
. | 15 | . | TRBJ2-1 | TRBV11-2 | TGTGCCAGCAGCTTAGAACTCTTTATCCGCAATGAGCAGTTCTTC | CASSLELFIRNEQFF
TRBD1 | 15 | . | TRBJ2-7 | TRBV7-9 | TGTGTCAGCAGCTCCCTCGGGACAGGGGAAGTCGAGCAGTACTTC | CVSSSLGTGEVEQYF
. | 13 | . | TRBJ1-5 | TRBV7-2 | TGTGCCAGCAGCCTCACGGGAGGGGAGCCCCAGCATTTT | CASSLTGGEPQHF
TRBD1 | 15 | . | TRBJ2-1 | TRBV6-6 | TGTGCCAGCAGTTACGGACAGGGGGCGAGAAATGAGCAGTTCTTC | CASSYGQGARNEQFF
TRBD1 | 14 | . | TRBJ1-2 | TRBV20-1 | TGCAGTGCCTACGCATGGGACAGTAACTATGGCTACACCTTC | CSAYAWDSNYGYTF
. | 15 | . | TRBJ2-7 | TRBV10-1 | TGCGCCAGCAGTGAGTCTGGGACAAGCATCTACGAGCAGTACTTC | CASSESGTSIYEQYF
. | 14 | . | TRBJ2-5 | TRBV5-6 | TGTGCCAGCAGCTCAACAGGGAAGGGGGAGACCCAGTACTTC | CASSSTGKGETQYF
. | 12 | . | TRBJ2-1 | TRBV3-1 | TGTGCCAGCAGCTTCGGGAGATTTGAGCAGTTCTTC | CASSFGRFEQFF
. | 14 | . | TRBJ2-2 | TRBV29-1 | TGCAGCGCCTCTAGCGAGGCGAACACCGGGGAGCTGTTTTTT | CSASSEANTGELFF